The clone carrying this T cell receptor (beta chain) was observed many times. Its antigen remains unidentified. The sample belongs to a study of human T cells and chemical hapten exposure. In the library, unique molecular identifiers were attached to individual cDNA molecules. Original processing methods: A typical sample had 93,000 or so TCRs, with about 23,224 to 700,000 overall. TCRdb fed the RACE reads into MiXCR, producing one record per CDR3 protein. TCRdb's processing, not the authors' own work, is the source of the V and J calls. This sample yields 69,000 or so distinct CDR3 sequences, of which over 9% are seen a single time; around 6.8% belongs to the top ten. Time point of the sample: patch test 2, 6 weeks after DPC sensitization. The sample's treatment: therapeutic diphenylcyclopropenone sensitization with weekly scalp DPC. Alopecia patients, 18 to 70 years old and DPC-suitable, served as donors.

Points from the study as a whole: Sensitization with DPC brought no change to TCRs above 1 in 1000 in frequency.

Between the trimmed V and J ends, which lost 1 base and 7 bases, there was a span of 10 bases. The length of the CDR3 is 13 residues. Germline V gives CDR1 LGHDT, CDR2 YNNKEL (reference sequence). Specimen: whole blood, collected in connection with sensitization to the hapten diphenylcyclopropenone (DPC). The TCR comes from a woman between 45 and 65 years old with alopecia areata. Some clones in this sample may be carry-over from other donors' samples. This chain connects TRBV3-1 to TRBJ1-2; D unresolved. CDR3 loop: CASSQGSTLGYTF. As DNA, the CDR3 is TGTGCCAGCAGCCAAGGATCAACCCTTGGCTACACCTTC. The full variable domain, rest sourced from reference TRBV3-1 and TRBJ1-2, is DTAVSQTPKYLVTQMGNDKSIKCEQNLGHDTMYWYKQDSKKFLKIMFSYNNKELIINETVPNRFSPKSPDKAHLNLHINSLELGDSAVYFCASSQGSTLGYTFGSGTRLTVV.